The following is a TCR beta chain sequence with its context. Trimming removed 0 bases at V and 10 bases at J, with 19 bases between. The CDR3 spans 16 residues. Germline V lookup: CDR1 DFQATT, CDR2 SNEGSKA (reference sequence). This record comes from a study of T-cell reconstitution after alpha-beta-depleted transplantation in children. A TCRbeta library incorporating unique molecular identifiers was prepared. TCRdb passed the PCR reads through MiXCR, listing each CDR3 protein once. The sample shows approximately 400,000 distinct CDR3 sequences, roughly 11% of them seen only once. V gene TRBV20-1 combines with J gene TRBJ1-6; D not certain. The sequences come from PBMCs from the stem cell graft donor, collected from the stem cell graft. The clonotype comes from a human donor who donated a stem cell graft to a child with acute myeloid leukemia. The CDR3 region has the DNA TGCAGTGCTAGAGATCTGGGGATTACCGCGGTGTCACCCCTCCACTTT. Amino acids: CSARDLGITAVSPLHF.